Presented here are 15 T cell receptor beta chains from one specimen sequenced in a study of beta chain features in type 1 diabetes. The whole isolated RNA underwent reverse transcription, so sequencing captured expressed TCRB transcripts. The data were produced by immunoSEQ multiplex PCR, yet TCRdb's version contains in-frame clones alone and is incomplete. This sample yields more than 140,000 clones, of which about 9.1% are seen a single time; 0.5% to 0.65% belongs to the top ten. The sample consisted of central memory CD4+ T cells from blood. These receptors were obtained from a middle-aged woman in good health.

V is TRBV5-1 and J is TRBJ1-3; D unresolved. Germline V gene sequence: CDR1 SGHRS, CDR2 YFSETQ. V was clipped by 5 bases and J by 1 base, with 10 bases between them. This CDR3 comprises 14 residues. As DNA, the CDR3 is TGCGCCAGCAGAGAGGTGTTGTCTGGAAACACCATATATTTT. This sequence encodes CASREVLSGNTIYF.

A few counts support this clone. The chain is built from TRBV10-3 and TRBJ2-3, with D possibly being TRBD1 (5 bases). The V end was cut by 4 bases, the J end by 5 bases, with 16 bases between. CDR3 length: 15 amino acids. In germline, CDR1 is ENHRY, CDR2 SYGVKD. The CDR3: CAISAQAANVDTQYF. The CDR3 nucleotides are TGTGCCATCAGTGCACAGGCCGCTAACGTAGATACGCAGTATTTT.

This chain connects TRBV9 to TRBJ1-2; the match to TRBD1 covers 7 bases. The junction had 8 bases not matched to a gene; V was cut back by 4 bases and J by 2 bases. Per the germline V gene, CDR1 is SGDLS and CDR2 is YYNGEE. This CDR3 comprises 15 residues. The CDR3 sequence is CASSPRDSLNYGYTF. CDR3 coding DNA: TGTGCCAGCAGCCCTCGGGACAGCCTCAACTATGGCTACACCTTC.

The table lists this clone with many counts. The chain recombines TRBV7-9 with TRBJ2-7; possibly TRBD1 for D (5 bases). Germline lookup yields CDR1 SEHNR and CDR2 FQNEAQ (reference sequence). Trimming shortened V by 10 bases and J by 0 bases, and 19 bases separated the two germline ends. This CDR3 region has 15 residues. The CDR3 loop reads CAISTGRTISYEQYF. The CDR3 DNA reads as TGTGCCATTTCTACCGGACGGACAATCTCCTACGAGCAGTACTTC.

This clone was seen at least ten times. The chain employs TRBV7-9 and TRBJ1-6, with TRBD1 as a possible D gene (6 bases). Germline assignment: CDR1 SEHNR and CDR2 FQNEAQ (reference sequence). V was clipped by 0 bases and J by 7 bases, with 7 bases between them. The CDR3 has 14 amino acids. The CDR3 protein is CASSLAQGNSPLHF. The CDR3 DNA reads TGTGCCAGCAGCTTAGCCCAGGGGAATTCACCCCTCCACTTT.

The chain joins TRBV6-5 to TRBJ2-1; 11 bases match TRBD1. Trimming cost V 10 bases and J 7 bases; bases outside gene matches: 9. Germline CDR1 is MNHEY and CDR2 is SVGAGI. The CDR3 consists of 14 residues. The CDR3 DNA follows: TGTGCCATCACACCGGGACAGGGGGTAAATGAGCAGTTCTTC. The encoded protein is CAITPGQGVNEQFF.

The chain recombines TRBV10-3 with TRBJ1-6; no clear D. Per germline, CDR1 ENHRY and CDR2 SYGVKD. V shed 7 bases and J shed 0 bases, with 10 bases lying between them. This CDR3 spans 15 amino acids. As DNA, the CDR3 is TGTGCCATCACCTTCGGGAGCTCCTATAATTCACCCCTCCACTTT. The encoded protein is CAITFGSSYNSPLHF.

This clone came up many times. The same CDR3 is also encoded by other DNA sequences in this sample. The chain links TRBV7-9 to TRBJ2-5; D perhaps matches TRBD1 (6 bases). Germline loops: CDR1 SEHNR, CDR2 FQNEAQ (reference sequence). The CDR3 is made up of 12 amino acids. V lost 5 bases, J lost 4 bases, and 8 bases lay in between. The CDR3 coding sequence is TGTGCCAGCAGCCCACAGGGAGAGACCCAGTACTTC. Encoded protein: CASSPQGETQYF.

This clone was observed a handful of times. This CDR3 is CASSSLRTASNQPQHF. The CDR3 DNA reads as TGTGCCAGCAGTTCCTTGAGGACAGCTAGCAATCAGCCCCAGCATTTT. The genes are TRBV6-5 and TRBJ1-5, with a tentative D call TRBD1 (6 bases). V was shortened by 4 bases and J by 0 bases, with 13 bases between the two germline ends. This CDR3 spans 16 amino acids. The germline gives CDR1 MNHEY, CDR2 SVGAGI.

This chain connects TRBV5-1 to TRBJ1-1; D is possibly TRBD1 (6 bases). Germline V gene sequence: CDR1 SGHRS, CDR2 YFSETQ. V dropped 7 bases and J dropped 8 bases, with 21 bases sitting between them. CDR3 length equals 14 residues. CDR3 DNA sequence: TGCGCCAGCCGACTCACTCAGGGGAATAGGGAAGCTTTCTTT. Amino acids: CASRLTQGNREAFF. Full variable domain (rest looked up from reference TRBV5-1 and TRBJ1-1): KAGVTQTPRYLIKTRGQQVTLSCSPISGHRSVSWYQQTPGQGLQFLFEYFSETQRNKGNFPGRFSGRQFSNSRSEMNVSTLELGDSALYLCASRLTQGNREAFFGQGTRLTVV.

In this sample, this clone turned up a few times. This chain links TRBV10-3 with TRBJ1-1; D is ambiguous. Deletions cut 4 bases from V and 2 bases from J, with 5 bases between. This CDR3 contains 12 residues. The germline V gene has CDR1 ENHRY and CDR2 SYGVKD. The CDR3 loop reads CAISALNTEAFF. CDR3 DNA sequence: TGTGCCATCAGTGCCCTCAACACTGAAGCTTTCTTT.

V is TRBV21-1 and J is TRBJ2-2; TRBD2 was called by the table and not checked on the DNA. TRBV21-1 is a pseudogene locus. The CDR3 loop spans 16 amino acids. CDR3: CASSKEEGGSAGELFF. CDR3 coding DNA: TGTGCCAGCAGCAAAGAGGAGGGGGGGTCGGCCGGGGAGCTGTTTTTT.

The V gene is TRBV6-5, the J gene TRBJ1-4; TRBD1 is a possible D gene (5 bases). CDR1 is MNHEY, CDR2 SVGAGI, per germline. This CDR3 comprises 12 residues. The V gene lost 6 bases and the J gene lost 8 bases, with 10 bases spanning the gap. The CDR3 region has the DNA TGTGCCAGCAGAAAAGCAGGGGAAAAACTGTTTTTT. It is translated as CASRKAGEKLFF.

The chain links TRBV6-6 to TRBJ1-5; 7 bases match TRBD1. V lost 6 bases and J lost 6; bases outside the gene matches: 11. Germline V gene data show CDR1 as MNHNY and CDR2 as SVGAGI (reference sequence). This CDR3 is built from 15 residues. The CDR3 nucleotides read TGTGCCAGCAGATCTTTGACAGGGAGTGGTCAGCCCCAGCATTTT. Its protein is CASRSLTGSGQPQHF.

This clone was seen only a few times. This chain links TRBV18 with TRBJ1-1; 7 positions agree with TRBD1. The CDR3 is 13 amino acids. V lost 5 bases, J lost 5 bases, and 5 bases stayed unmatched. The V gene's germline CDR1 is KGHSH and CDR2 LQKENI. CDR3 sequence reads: CASSSYRGTEAFF. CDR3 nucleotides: TGTGCCAGCTCATCATACAGGGGTACTGAAGCTTTCTTT.